This TCR beta chain was recovered during a study of PD-1 blockade in classical Hodgkin lymphoma (dated by TCRdb to 2020 to 2021). As for the study more broadly: Nivolumab dosing was 3 mg/kg intravenously every 2 weeks, continuing until either disease progression or unacceptable toxicity. A peripheral blood immune signature of response to PD-1 blockade in classical Hodgkin lymphoma was defined using TCR beta sequencing and CyTOF.

For this clone: Its antigen is still unknown. The sample holds no much larger clone one base away, and base qualities are not on file.

The CDR3 goes from the cysteine to the phenylalanine over 15 residues. The DNA shown is the 45-base CDR3, in frame from base 1. For this chain, trimming is 5 bases at the V end and 5 bases at the J end, and the number of junction bases without a gene match is 9. The germline V gene supplies CDR1 SQVTM and CDR2 ANQGSEA. Genomic DNA was isolated using the Qiagen DNeasy kit from unsorted PBMCs as well as from negatively selected CD4+ and CD8+ fractions. Using primers that anneal to V and J segments, immunoSEQ multiplex PCR amplified the TCR beta CDR3 regions. A synthetic immune receptor repertoire was used to minimize amplification bias, and any remaining bias was removed computationally after sequencing. The paper's processing steps were these. Repertoire diversity was quantified as the Shannon entropy index using custom Python scripts. Unsorted, CD4+ and CD8+ repertoires were analyzed separately, except for combined analyses in which CD4+ and CD8+ sequences were merged in silico. Clonal expansion was defined as a frequency increase of at least 2-fold after treatment compared with C1D1, and clones undetected at baseline were assigned a pseudocount of 0.5. Singleton clones were defined as clones with 0 or 1 copy at C1D1, and non-singleton clones were defined as clones with 2 or more copies. Clones expanded in unsorted samples were annotated as CD4+, CD8+ or unknown by matching protein sequences in sorted samples from the same patient. Wilcoxon tests were applied to paired samples to test diversity changes from C1D1 to C4D1. The clones in this table, taken by TCRdb from immuneACCESS, are in-frame only. Not every clone is retained; where verified, under half of the shortfall comes from an unresolved V gene, and the cause of the rest is unknown. Clone size and V and J calls were adopted from that table, with D and trimming inferred from the DNA. This sample comprises tens of thousands of clones, over 60% of them detected only once. The ten largest clones capture 20% to 25% of the sample.

What the work shows at the level of the full study, not this receptor alone: Trial patients with a complete response had baseline diversity similar to that of newly diagnosed patients, while partial responders and progressors had significantly lower diversity. By C4D1, a significant rise was seen in CD4+ TCR diversity but not in CD8+ TCR diversity (p=0.0027 vs p=0.16), and the rise was most apparent among complete responders (p=0.02). The study was restricted to a single clinical trial cohort, and the causes of repertoire differences, possibly disease activity or prior therapy, were left undefined. Baseline TCR diversity was reported as lower in newly diagnosed patients than in healthy donors, and lower still in relapsed/refractory patients. Lower diversity was seen in patients whose nivolumab began less than 1 year after ASCT, and these patients were left out of later analyses so that immune reconstitution would not confound the results.

Reading the label with the study, this specimen's time point is: cycle 1 day 1 (C1D1), immediately before nivolumab initiation. Every trial patient had relapsed after autologous stem cell transplantation, and cohorts A, B and C differed in prior brentuximab vedotin exposure. The trial cohort included 50 to 70 patients with relapsed/refractory classical Hodgkin lymphoma, and each patient had a best overall response of complete response, partial response or progressive disease. Single-agent nivolumab was administered to trial patients in the multi-cohort phase II CheckMate 205 trial. An independent review committee assessed best overall response using the 2007 International Working Group response criteria. Trial PBMCs were collected immediately before nivolumab initiation (C1D1) and during therapy at cycle 2 day 1 and cycle 4 day 1. Peripheral blood was collected in 8 mL Vacutainer Cell Preparation Tubes, from which PBMCs were isolated by centrifugation and then cryopreserved.

This clonotype was sampled from a human donor with classical Hodgkin lymphoma. The sample was peripheral blood mononuclear cells (PBMCs), taken at baseline. The rearranged segments are TRBV29-1 and TRBJ2-2; 9 junctional bases match TRBD1. The sequence in DNA is TGCAGCGTTTGGGCTACAGGGGGCGTTACCGGGGAGCTGTTTTTT. Its protein is CSVWATGGVTGELFF.